The entry below describes one T cell receptor (beta chain). The data belong to a study of blood T cell repertoires in COVID-19. At the level of the study: Sources were T cells, B-cell-depleted T cells, or PBMCs; the material itself was cDNA or gDNA.

Authors' analysis steps: Amplification of reference gene primers was used by the study to estimate nucleated cell counts. Generated by immunoSEQ multiplex PCR, the TCRdb table keeps only in-frame clones and is missing some. V and J calls and clone size are copied from that table; D and trimming were computed from the DNA. The sample comprises under 300,000 clones, under 95% of which are singletons, and under 2.5% rests with the top ten. V was cut by 6 bases and J by 5 bases, with 19 bases left in between. The CDR3 has 15 residues. Germline-derived CDR1 and CDR2 are MDHEN and SYDVKM. Two negative PCRs, clearance, or symptom resolution characterized the recovered Cohort 3 donors.

The chain is built from TRBV28 and TRBJ2-5; D ambiguous. The receptor was derived from a woman under 30 who had recovered from COVID-19. The sample taken for sequencing was PBMCs or T cells enriched from blood (not recorded which). CDR3 residues: CASRLALTREETQYF. In nucleotides, the CDR3 is TGTGCCAGCAGATTAGCTCTGACACGAGAGGAGACCCAGTACTTC. The variable domain in full, completed from reference TRBV28 and TRBJ2-5, reads DVKVTQSSRYLVKRTGEKVFLECVQDMDHENMFWYRQDPGLGLRLIYFSYDVKMKEKGDIPEGYSVSREKKERFSLILESASTNQTSMYLCASRLALTREETQYFGPGTRLLVL.